The 16 T cell receptor beta chains below come from one sample, sequenced in a study of cytomegalovirus exposure and HLA in healthy donors listed by TCRdb under 2017. Library creation used the immunoSEQ multiplex PCR assay. For the multiplex PCR, a mixture combining 60 forward primers for TCR Vbeta segments and 13 reverse primers for TCR Jbeta segments was used. As stored in TCRdb, this immuneACCESS dataset retains in-frame rearrangements with V and J assigned. A fraction of the clones does not appear; measured against another copy, unresolved V genes explain less than half of the discrepancy, and the remainder lacks a known reason. For this sample the table gives roughly 200,000 clones, of which approximately 79% were detected only once. The top ten hold 3.5% to 5% of the sample. Sequenced input: PBMCs. These receptors all stem from a woman aged 25 to 39 in good health and CMV-seropositive.

The rearrangement links TRBV5-4 to TRBJ1-4; TRBD1 matches at 9 bases. This CDR3 is 15 amino acids long. From germline, CDR1 is SGHNT and CDR2 YYREEE (reference sequence). With 2 bases clipped from V and 8 bases from J, the junction kept 7 bases outside the gene matches. As DNA, the CDR3 is TGTGCCAGCAGCTTCCGGACAGGGGCGGGGGAAAAACTGTTTTTT. The encoded protein is CASSFRTGAGEKLFF.

This chain links TRBV7-8 with TRBJ2-7; 8 nucleotides align to TRBD1. The CDR3 is 14 residues long. Looked up from germline, CDR1 is SGHVS and CDR2 is FQNEAQ. The J segment lost 2 bases and the V segment lost 5 bases, leaving 5 bases of the junction unmatched. CDR3 sequence (DNA): TGTGCCAGCAGCCCCCGACAGGGGACCTACGAGCAGTACTTC. This encodes CASSPRQGTYEQYF.

This clone was seen just once. The rearrangement links TRBV7-6 to TRBJ2-1; D remains ambiguous. V was cut by 0 bases and J by 5 bases, with 17 bases left in between. The V gene's germline CDR1 is SGHVS and CDR2 FNYEAQ. The CDR3 loop spans 17 amino acids. The CDR3 DNA reads TGTGCCAGCAGCTTAGCGCTGAGGAGACTTTTCCACAATGAGCAGTTCTTC. Protein sequence: CASSLALRRLFHNEQFF.

This clone was seen a handful of times. The J gene is TRBJ2-2, the V gene TRBV19; 9 bases are shared with TRBD2. After removal of 5 bases from V and 0 bases from J, the junction contained 1 base not matched to a gene. The CDR3 totals 15 residues. In germline, CDR1 is LNHDA, CDR2 SQIVND (reference sequence). The CDR3 spells CASSLAGANTGELFF. In DNA, the CDR3 is TGTGCCAGTAGTTTAGCGGGGGCGAACACCGGGGAGCTGTTTTTT.

The chain combines TRBV6-5 with TRBJ1-2; TRBD1 aligns across 10 bases. The germline V gene encodes CDR1 MNHEY and CDR2 SVGAGI. The CDR3 totals 14 residues. V dropped 5 bases and J dropped 7; count of bases not matched to a gene: 7. The CDR3 loop reads CASSRGTGATGYTF. Here the CDR3 DNA reads TGTGCCAGCAGTCGCGGGACAGGGGCCACTGGCTACACCTTC.

The gene calls are TRBV10-3 and TRBJ2-7; 9 bases map to TRBD1. Germline CDR1 and CDR2: ENHRY and SYGVKD. V dropped 11 bases and J dropped 5; count of bases not matched to a gene: 7. The CDR3 is 12 amino acids. CDR3 coding DNA: TGTGCCGTCACAGGGGGCACGGACGAGCAGTACTTC. Protein product: CAVTGGTDEQYF.

The genes are TRBV10-3 and TRBJ1-2; 11 nucleotides agree with TRBD1. V was pared by 3 bases and J by 5 bases, with 5 bases of the junction left unmatched. The CDR3 covers 15 residues. In germline, CDR1 is ENHRY, CDR2 SYGVKD. CDR3 residues: CAISDRTGGAYGYTF. The CDR3, as DNA: TGTGCCATCAGTGACCGGACAGGGGGCGCTTATGGCTACACCTTC.

The chain recombines TRBV11-2 with TRBJ2-7; 10 bases map to TRBD2. CDR1 is SGHAT and CDR2 is FQNNGV in the germline V gene. This CDR3 region has 17 residues. After removal of 0 bases from V and 0 bases from J, the junction contained 5 bases not matched to a gene. The CDR3 is CASSLDSTSGASYEQYF. CDR3 nucleotides: TGTGCCAGCAGCTTAGATTCAACTAGCGGGGCCTCCTACGAGCAGTACTTC.

This rearrangement joins TRBV4-3 to TRBJ1-6; D ambiguous. Trimming removed 0 bases at V and 9 bases at J, with 12 bases between. Germline values: CDR1 LGHNA, CDR2 YSLEER. The CDR3 sequence is 15 residues long. The CDR3 coding sequence is TGCGCCAGCAGCCAAGATGCACAGTCCGCTTCACCCCTCCACTTT. Translating it yields CASSQDAQSASPLHF.

J is TRBJ2-5 and V is TRBV9, with D tentatively TRBD1 (7 bases). The CDR3 runs to 14 residues. The V end was cut by 4 bases, the J end by 6 bases, with 16 bases between. Germline V gene sequence: CDR1 SGDLS, CDR2 YYNGEE. The CDR3 DNA reads as TGTGCCAGCAGCATCGAAGGGGGCGGGAAGACCCAGTACTTC. Encoded protein: CASSIEGGGKTQYF.

This sequence joins TRBV5-1 and TRBJ2-3; the match to TRBD2 covers 9 bases. V trimming: 3 bases; J trimming: 3 bases; junction bases outside the gene matches: 8. The CDR3 is 16 residues long. Germline CDR1 reads SGHRS; CDR2 reads YFSETQ. The CDR3 loop is CASSSGGLAGTDTQYF. In DNA, the CDR3 is TGCGCCAGCAGCTCCGGGGGGCTAGCGGGAACAGATACGCAGTATTTT.

The V gene is TRBV30, the J gene TRBJ2-5, with unresolved D. The CDR3 is 13 residues long. The germline V gene encodes CDR1 GTSNPN and CDR2 SVGIG (reference sequence). V was pared by 2 bases and J by 5 bases, with 12 bases between. The CDR3 here is CAWSTSQAETQYF. The CDR3 bases are TGTGCCTGGAGTACCTCACAAGCGGAGACCCAGTACTTC.

This chain joins TRBV11-2 and TRBJ2-1, with a weak D call TRBD2 (5 bases). There are 12 residues in the CDR3. The ends were cut back, 5 bases at V and 6 bases at J, with 8 bases in the middle. Germline CDR1 reads SGHAT; CDR2 reads FQNNGV. The DNA for the CDR3 is TGTGCCAGCAGCCCTGGAGGCAATGAGCAGTTCTTC. This sequence encodes CASSPGGNEQFF.

The rearrangement joins TRBV7-9 to TRBJ1-1; 10 bases are a match to TRBD1. V lost 3 bases and J lost 6; bases outside the gene matches: 13. Germline lookup yields CDR1 SEHNR and CDR2 FQNEAQ (reference sequence). This CDR3 contains 17 residues. The CDR3 reads CASSFRDRGRFLAEAFF. The CDR3 nucleotides read TGTGCCAGCAGCTTCCGGGACAGGGGACGATTTTTGGCTGAAGCTTTCTTT.

The chain joins TRBV30 to TRBJ2-2; TRBD2 matches 12 bases. Germline loops: CDR1 GTSNPN, CDR2 SVGIG (reference sequence). This CDR3 has 16 amino acids. With V trimmed by 2 bases and J by 8 bases, 9 bases remained unmatched. The CDR3 loop is CAWSRTSGAIAGELFF. The CDR3, as DNA: TGTGCCTGGAGTCGGACTAGCGGGGCCATCGCGGGGGAGCTGTTTTTT.

This clone has a single count. The chain joins TRBV7-7 to TRBJ2-3; D not resolved. The germline gives CDR1 SSHAT, CDR2 FNYEAQ (reference sequence). The CDR3 runs 14 residues. Trimming removed 2 bases at V and 2 bases at J, with 8 bases between. Written as DNA, the CDR3 is TGTGCCAGCAGCTTAACTGCAAACACAGATACGCAGTATTTT. It translates to CASSLTANTDTQYF.